Reported below is one T cell receptor beta chain. Its matching antigen is unknown. The data are from a study of cytomegalovirus exposure and HLA in healthy donors. The PCR ran on 60 Vbeta and 13 Jbeta primers. Method: immunoSEQ multiplex PCR; TCRdb's copy keeps in-frame clones and lacks some. This repertoire shows about 160,000 clones, 75% to 90% found once; its top ten account for 1.9%. CDR1 SGDLS and CDR2 YYNGEE come from the germline V gene. V shed 3 bases, J shed 6 bases, and the junction held 5 bases outside the gene matches. There are 15 residues in the CDR3. Overall study results and limits: Researchers catalogued approximately 170 TCR beta chains as cytomegalovirus-associated. More clonal expansion characterized HLA-associated TCR beta chains than equally common others in a later analysis. Specificity of three CMV-associated chains for CMV antigens was verified in vitro.

The V and J genes are TRBV9 and TRBJ2-7; 14 bases agree with TRBD2. The sequence came from a woman under 30 in good health and CMV-seronegative. The sample was PBMCs. Written as DNA, the CDR3 is TGTGCCAGCAGCGAGAGCGGACTAGCGGGAGGCGAGCAGTACTTC. As protein: CASSESGLAGGEQYF.